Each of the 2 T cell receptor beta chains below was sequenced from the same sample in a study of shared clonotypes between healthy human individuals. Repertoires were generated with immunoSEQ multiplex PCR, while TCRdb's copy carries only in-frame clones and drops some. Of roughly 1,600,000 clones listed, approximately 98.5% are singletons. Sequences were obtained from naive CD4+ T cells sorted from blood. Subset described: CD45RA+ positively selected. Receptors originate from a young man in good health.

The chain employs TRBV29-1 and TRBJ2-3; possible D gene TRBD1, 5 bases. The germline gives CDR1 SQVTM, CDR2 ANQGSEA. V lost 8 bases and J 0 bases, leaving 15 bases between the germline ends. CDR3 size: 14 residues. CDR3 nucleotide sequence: TGCAGCCAGGTTGGGGCATCTAGCACAGATACGCAGTATTTT. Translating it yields CSQVGASSTDTQYF.

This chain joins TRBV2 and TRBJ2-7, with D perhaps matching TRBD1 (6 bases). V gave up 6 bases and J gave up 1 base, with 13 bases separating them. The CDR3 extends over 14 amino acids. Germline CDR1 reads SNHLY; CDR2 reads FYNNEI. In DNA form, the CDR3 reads TGTGCCAGCAGGGAACAGGGTAGGTCCTACGAGCAGTACTTC. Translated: CASREQGRSYEQYF. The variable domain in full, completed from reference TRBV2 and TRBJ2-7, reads EPEVTQTPSHQVTQMGQEVILRCVPISNHLYFYWYRQILGQKVEFLVSFYNNEISEKSEIFDDQFSVERPDGSNFTLKIRSTKLEDSAMYFCASREQGRSYEQYFGPGTRLTVT.